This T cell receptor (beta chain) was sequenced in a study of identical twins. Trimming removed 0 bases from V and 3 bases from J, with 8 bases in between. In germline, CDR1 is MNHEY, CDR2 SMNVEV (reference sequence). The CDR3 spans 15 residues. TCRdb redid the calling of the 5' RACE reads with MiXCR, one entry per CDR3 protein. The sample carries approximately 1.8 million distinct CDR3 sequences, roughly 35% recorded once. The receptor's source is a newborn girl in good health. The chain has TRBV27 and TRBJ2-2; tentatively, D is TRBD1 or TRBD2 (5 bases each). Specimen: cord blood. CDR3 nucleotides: TGTGCCAGCAGTTTATCCCTGGGACACACCGGGGAGCTGTTTTTT. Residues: CASSLSLGHTGELFF.